These T cell receptor beta chains were read from a single sample in a study of blood T cells in healthy people across ages. MiXCR, applied by TCRdb to the 5' RACE reads, yields one record per CDR3 protein. The table records about 670,000 distinct CDR3 sequences, over 40% of them present only once. Sequences were obtained from blood. All receptors derive from a woman aged 80 or over in good health. The CDR3 runs from the conserved cysteine through the conserved F or W. D genes are given only for firm matches. Only some rows state a clone size, as once, few, many or a class for expanded clones.

CDR3: CASSLLAGGPDEQFF
DNA: TGTGCCAGCAGCCTACTAGCGGGAGGGCCCGATGAGCAGTTCTTC
V: TRBV6-4
D: TRBD2
J: TRBJ2-1
size: many

CDR3: CAISEMRGGGANEQYF
DNA: TGTGCCATCAGTGAGATGCGGGGCGGTGGAGCCAATGAGCAGTACTTC
V: TRBV10-3
D: -
J: TRBJ2-5
size: few

CDR3: CSARSGTPNQSEQYF
DNA: TGCAGTGCTAGATCGGGGACCCCAAACCAGAGCGAGCAGTACTTC
V: TRBV20-1
D: -
J: TRBJ2-7
size: -

CDR3: CAISSDRVDEQFF
DNA: TGTGCCATCAGTTCGGACCGGGTGGATGAGCAGTTCTTC
V: TRBV10-3
D: -
J: TRBJ2-1
size: many

CDR3: CASSRRLARGRTYNEQFF
DNA: TGTGCCAGCAGTCGACGACTAGCGAGAGGACGGACCTACAATGAGCAGTTCTTC
V: TRBV6-1
D: TRBD2
J: TRBJ2-1
size: once

CDR3: CASSIGKKLFF
DNA: TGTGCCAGTAGTATCGGAAAAAAACTGTTTTTT
V: TRBV19
D: -
J: TRBJ1-4
size: few

CDR3: CASKIGQGTNYGYTF
DNA: TGTGCCAGCAAGATAGGACAGGGGACCAACTATGGCTACACCTTC
V: TRBV6-5
D: TRBD1
J: TRBJ1-2
size: -

CDR3: CASSYQAESYNEQFF
DNA: TGTGCCAGCAGTTATCAAGCGGAGTCCTACAATGAGCAGTTCTTC
V: TRBV6-6
D: -
J: TRBJ2-1
size: many

CDR3: CSAHGDRSTDTQYF
DNA: TGCAGCGCCCACGGGGACAGAAGCACAGATACGCAGTATTTT
V: TRBV29-1
D: TRBD1
J: TRBJ2-3
size: many

CDR3: CAISASGGADTQYF
DNA: TGTGCCATCAGTGCCAGCGGGGGGGCAGATACGCAGTATTTT
V: TRBV10-3
D: TRBD2
J: TRBJ2-3
size: many

CDR3: CASSPVANRAKNIQYF
DNA: TGTGCCAGCAGTCCGGTCGCGAATAGAGCCAAAAACATTCAGTACTTC
V: TRBV27
D: -
J: TRBJ2-4
size: many

CDR3: CASSGGGLGYTF
DNA: TGTGCCAGCAGTGGGGGGGGGCTAGGCTACACCTTC
V: TRBV6-6
D: -
J: TRBJ1-2
size: -

CDR3: CASSLSRALIAGNTIYF
DNA: TGTGCCAGCAGCCTAAGCCGGGCCCTGATCGCGGGAAACACCATATATTTT
V: TRBV3-1
D: -
J: TRBJ1-3
size: once

CDR3: CASSLGVGGTDTQYF
DNA: TGCGCCAGCAGCTTGGGAGTGGGTGGAACAGATACGCAGTATTTT
V: TRBV5-1
D: -
J: TRBJ2-3
size: -

CDR3: CATSRDLNSYEQYF
DNA: TGTGCCACCAGCAGAGATCTCAACAGCTACGAGCAGTACTTC
V: TRBV15
D: -
J: TRBJ2-7
size: -

CDR3: CASSPGAYTQYF
DNA: TGTGCCAGCAGCCCCGGGGCATATACGCAGTATTTT
V: TRBV12-3/TRBV12-4
D: -
J: TRBJ2-3
size: -